A single sample gave rise to the 32 T cell receptor beta chains below, sequenced in a study of T cell responses to AZD1222 COVID-19 vaccine. Produced via immunoSEQ multiplex PCR; TCRdb's table is partial and in-frame only. The table includes about 100,000 clones, around 87% detected once. The source was peripheral blood, collected on day 0 of MenACWY control vaccination. These receptors originate from an adult in good health.

This clone came up once. The chain combines TRBV28 with TRBJ2-1; TRBD2 might be the D (5 bases). Germline V gives CDR1 MDHEN, CDR2 SYDVKM. The CDR3 consists of 15 residues. V was cut by 2 bases and J by 8 bases, with 16 bases left in between. CDR3 loop: CASSLRLGLRDEQFF. Written as DNA, the CDR3 is TGTGCCAGCAGTTTACGGTTGGGCTTGAGGGATGAGCAGTTCTTC.

CDR3 residues: CASTQGGGLNTEAFF. The CDR3 coding sequence is TGTGCCAGCACCCAGGGTGGGGGATTGAACACTGAAGCTTTCTTT. The rearrangement joins TRBV6-5 to TRBJ1-1; TRBD1 might be the D (5 bases). There are 15 residues in the CDR3. Deletions cut 7 bases from V and 0 bases from J, with 15 bases between. Germline CDR1 MNHEY, CDR2 SVGAGI.

V is TRBV9 and J is TRBJ1-2; 8 bases line up with TRBD1. J gave up 7 bases and V 0 bases, and 8 bases lay outside the gene matches. CDR3 size: 15 residues. CDR1 SGDLS and CDR2 YYNGEE come from the germline V gene. CDR3 amino acids: CASSVEVRGPAGYTF. CDR3 coding DNA: TGTGCCAGCAGCGTAGAAGTCAGGGGGCCGGCTGGCTACACCTTC.

The chain is built from TRBV7-2 and TRBJ2-1; D uncertain. The length of the CDR3 is 14 residues. Per germline, CDR1 SGHTA and CDR2 FQGNSA. V was clipped by 4 bases and J by 3 bases, with 10 bases between them. CDR3 nucleotide sequence: TGTGCCAGCAGCTCCCTACATCTCTACAATGAGCAGTTCTTC. Amino acids: CASSSLHLYNEQFF.

Of note for this clone: The conserved final phenylalanine or tryptophan is absent from the CDR3, which likely points to a read error. The DNA is omitted, as the CDR3 cannot be located on it reliably, and the CDR3 follows TCRdb's listing. The V gene is TRBV30, the J gene TRBJ1-2. The CDR3 spans 8 amino acids, including both terminal residues. CDR1 is GTSNPN and CDR2 is SVGIG in the germline V gene (reference sequence). The CDR3 reads CAWTRGMA.

The CDR3 nucleotides are TGTGCCAGCAGCTGGGACAGCCTGGAGACTAATGAAAAACTGTTTTTT. Translation: CASSWDSLETNEKLFF. This chain joins TRBV28 and TRBJ1-4; 7 bases map to TRBD1. The junction had 9 bases not matched to a gene; V was cut back by 6 bases and J by 2 bases. The CDR3 consists of 16 residues. The V gene's germline CDR1 is MDHEN and CDR2 SYDVKM.

The J gene is TRBJ2-7, the V gene TRBV7-9, with 9 bases that match TRBD1. Per germline, CDR1 SEHNR and CDR2 FQNEAQ (reference sequence). The CDR3 consists of 16 residues. V lost 2 bases, J lost 3 bases, and 8 bases stayed unmatched. The CDR3 region has the DNA TGTGCCAGCAGCTTATACGGGACAGGGTTTATCTACGAGCAGTACTTC. This translates into CASSLYGTGFIYEQYF.

The V call is TRBV7-2, the J call TRBJ1-2; D is possibly TRBD1 (5 bases). Germline V lookup: CDR1 SGHTA, CDR2 FQGNSA. The CDR3 consists of 13 residues. V was cut by 1 base and J by 7 bases, with 10 bases left in between. CDR3 sequence (DNA): TGTGCCAGCAGCTTAGAGGGGTATGGTGGCTACACCTTC. Amino acid sequence: CASSLEGYGGYTF.

This clone came up a few times. V is TRBV7-3 and J is TRBJ1-1; D might be TRBD1 (5 bases). Looked up from germline, CDR1 is SGHTA and CDR2 is FQGTGA. The V end was cut by 1 base, the J end by 4 bases, with 19 bases between. The CDR3 sequence is 17 residues long. In DNA form, the CDR3 reads TGTGCCAGCAGCTTAAGAAGGGCAGGGAGGGTAGGCACTGAAGCTTTCTTT. It encodes CASSLRRAGRVGTEAFF.

The V and J genes are TRBV7-9 and TRBJ2-7; D possibly uses TRBD1 or TRBD2 (6 bases each). Germline V gene data show CDR1 as SEHNR and CDR2 as FQNEAQ (reference sequence). The CDR3 spans 15 residues. The germline V and J ends were trimmed by 0 bases and 5 bases, with 14 bases remaining between them. The chain's CDR3 is CASSLASGGYHEQYF. The CDR3 nucleotides read TGTGCCAGCAGCTTAGCGTCCGGGGGCTATCACGAGCAGTACTTC.

This chain joins TRBV27 and TRBJ2-7; no firm D call. Germline CDR1 is MNHEY and CDR2 is SMNVEV (reference sequence). Trimming cost V 5 bases and J 0 bases, with 11 bases left between them. This CDR3 contains 14 residues. The CDR3 DNA reads as TGTGCCAGCAGTAGTAGGGTTAGCTCCTACGAGCAGTACTTC. Translated: CASSSRVSSYEQYF.

V and J are TRBV6-2 or TRBV6-3 and TRBJ1-2, with D maybe TRBD1 (5 bases). Germline lookup yields CDR1 MNHEY and CDR2 SVGEGT. The CDR3 has 16 residues. Trimming pared 6 bases from V and 2 bases from J, leaving 19 bases between. The CDR3 sequence is CASSSTSGRGNYGYTF. For the CDR3, the DNA is TGTGCCAGCAGCTCTACCTCCGGGAGGGGAAACTATGGCTACACCTTC.

On this clone itself: The sample contains more than one DNA sequence encoding this CDR3. The chain uses TRBV19 and TRBJ2-7; the D gene is possibly TRBD2 (6 bases). Germline-derived CDR1 and CDR2 are LNHDA and SQIVND (reference sequence). The CDR3 is 12 amino acids. Trimming pared 3 bases from V and 3 bases from J, leaving 6 bases between. In DNA, the CDR3 is TGTGCCAGTAGTATCGGGGGCTACGAGCAGTACTTC. This encodes CASSIGGYEQYF.

This clone was seen just once. This chain uses TRBV19 with TRBJ2-7; D ambiguous. Germline lookup yields CDR1 LNHDA and CDR2 SQIVND (reference sequence). The CDR3 is 13 residues long. The germline V and J ends were trimmed by 8 bases and 3 bases, with 14 bases remaining between them. The CDR3 DNA follows: TGTGCCAGTGGCATAAGGTCACACTACGAGCAGTACTTC. This encodes CASGIRSHYEQYF.

V gene TRBV28 combines with J gene TRBJ2-7, with 10 bases fitting TRBD2. After removal of 2 bases from V and 4 bases from J, the junction contained 8 bases not matched to a gene. Germline lookup yields CDR1 MDHEN and CDR2 SYDVKM. The length of the CDR3 is 16 residues. CDR3 bases: TGTGCCAGCAGTTTAATTCAAGCTAGCGGGAGTTACGAGCAGTACTTC. Protein sequence: CASSLIQASGSYEQYF.

This clone has only one observation. The genes are TRBV6-2 or TRBV6-3 and TRBJ1-2; 8 bases line up with TRBD1. This CDR3 spans 15 amino acids. V lost 4 bases and J lost 2; bases outside the gene matches: 6. Germline-derived CDR1 and CDR2 are MNHEY and SVGEGT. CDR3 sequence reads: CASSSKRQGNYGYTF. CDR3 DNA: TGTGCCAGCAGTTCGAAGAGACAGGGGAACTATGGCTACACCTTC.

The genes are TRBV9 and TRBJ1-2; D may be TRBD1 (5 bases). This CDR3 is 14 amino acids long. Germline V lookup: CDR1 SGDLS, CDR2 YYNGEE. V was cut by 6 bases and J by 4 bases, with 16 bases left in between. Here the CDR3 reads CASTGVPGGYGYTF. DNA for the CDR3: TGTGCCAGCACCGGGGTCCCGGGGGGCTATGGCTACACCTTC.

Here the CDR3 DNA reads TGTGCCAGCAGCTTGGGCAGTAGGCAGTATTTT. This sequence encodes CASSLGSRQYF. This rearrangement joins TRBV11-3 to TRBJ2-3, with D unresolved. Germline V gene sequence: CDR1 SGHNT, CDR2 YENEEA. The CDR3 contains 11 residues. Between the trimmed V and J ends, which lost 3 bases and 11 bases, there was a span of 9 bases.

The chain couples TRBV30 to TRBJ2-3, with unresolved D. Germline CDR1 GTSNPN, CDR2 SVGIG (reference sequence). The CDR3 covers 14 residues. V lost 0 bases to trimming and J lost 2 bases, with 9 bases between them. CDR3 sequence: CAWSVRGSTDTQYF. CDR3 coding DNA: TGTGCCTGGAGTGTACGCGGTTCCACAGATACGCAGTATTTT.

CDR3 sequence (DNA): TGCAGCGTTGGTAGGAGCACAGATACGCAGTATTTT. Its translation: CSVGRSTDTQYF. The genes are TRBV29-1 and TRBJ2-3; D ambiguous. V was pared by 4 bases and J by 0 bases, with 5 bases between. The CDR3 is 12 residues long. Germline CDR1 and CDR2: SQVTM and ANQGSEA.

The chain recombines TRBV5-8 with TRBJ1-2, with D perhaps TRBD1 (5 bases). The V and J ends lost 5 bases and 7 bases respectively, with 15 bases between them. Germline CDR1 is SGHTS and CDR2 is YDEGEE. This CDR3 spans 13 amino acids. The CDR3 region has the DNA TGTGCCAGCAGAGCGACGGGACTTGGTGGCTACACCTTC. Encoded protein: CASRATGLGGYTF.

This clone was found many times. This chain connects TRBV7-2 to TRBJ1-1; no reliable D call. Trimming shortened V by 5 bases and J by 3 bases, and 13 bases separated the two germline ends. This CDR3 has 14 amino acids. From germline, CDR1 is SGHTA and CDR2 FQGNSA. CDR3 in amino acids: CASSPRPAYTEAFF. CDR3 coding DNA: TGTGCCAGCAGCCCCCGGCCGGCCTACACTGAAGCTTTCTTT.

This clone was seen only a few times. V and J are TRBV11-2 and TRBJ2-1, with 11 bases aligning to TRBD2. The V segment lost 0 bases and the J segment 6 bases; nucleotides outside the gene matches: 10. CDR1 and CDR2 from the germline V gene are SGHAT and FQNNGV. This CDR3 is built from 18 residues. The CDR3 nucleotides read TGTGCCAGCAGCTTAGACTCAGTTGGGACTAGCGGATCCAATGAGCAGTTCTTC. Protein product: CASSLDSVGTSGSNEQFF.

The J gene is TRBJ1-2, the V gene TRBV2; 10 positions match TRBD1. The CDR3 is made up of 16 amino acids. Germline CDR1 and CDR2: SNHLY and FYNNEI. Trimming cost V 2 bases and J 3 bases; bases outside gene matches: 6. CDR3 sequence reads: CASSERDRGSDYGYTF. The CDR3 region has the DNA TGTGCCAGCAGTGAAAGGGACAGGGGTTCCGACTATGGCTACACCTTC.

The rearrangement joins TRBV27 to TRBJ1-6; maybe TRBD1 (5 bases). The CDR3 loop spans 15 amino acids. CDR1 is MNHEY and CDR2 is SMNVEV in the germline V gene (reference sequence). V gave up 0 bases and J gave up 7 bases, with 10 bases separating them. CDR3 nucleotide sequence: TGTGCCAGCAGTTTATCGAGGGGAAGGAATTCACCCCTCCACTTT. The encoded protein is CASSLSRGRNSPLHF.

The V gene is TRBV7-3, the J gene TRBJ2-1; 12 nucleotides align to TRBD2. J gave up 4 bases and V 4 bases, and 2 bases lay outside the gene matches. This CDR3 has 15 amino acids. The germline CDR1 and CDR2 sequences are SGHTA and FQGTGA. The CDR3 is CASSSTSGGYNEQFF. The CDR3 DNA follows: TGTGCCAGCAGCTCGACTAGCGGGGGATACAATGAGCAGTTCTTC.

This clone has a single count. The chain uses TRBV7-2 and TRBJ2-2, with TRBD2 matching 8 bases. The CDR3 is 18 residues long. With 8 bases clipped from V and 3 bases from J, the junction kept 17 bases outside the gene matches. CDR1 is SGHTA and CDR2 is FQGNSA in the germline V gene. This chain's CDR3 is CASGRGGFRSVDTGELFF. Written as DNA, the CDR3 is TGTGCCAGCGGACGGGGGGGTTTTCGTAGCGTGGACACCGGGGAGCTGTTTTTT.

The V gene is TRBV14, the J gene TRBJ2-3, with TRBD1 matching over 7 bases. V trimming: 6 bases; J trimming: 4 bases; junction bases outside the gene matches: 10. Germline CDR1 reads SGHDN; CDR2 reads FVKESK. The length of the CDR3 is 15 residues. CDR3 coding DNA: TGTGCCAGCAGTTTGAGGGGGCTGGTGGCAGATACGCAGTATTTT. Amino acids: CASSLRGLVADTQYF.

The V gene is TRBV4-3, the J gene TRBJ2-3; D may be TRBD1 (6 bases). The CDR3 totals 17 residues. Germline-derived CDR1 and CDR2 are LGHNA and YSLEER. V lost 0 bases, J lost 6 bases, and 19 bases lay in between. CDR3 residues: CASSQETLGRGFDTQYF. The CDR3 nucleotides read TGCGCCAGCAGCCAAGAGACTCTGGGCAGGGGATTCGATACGCAGTATTTT.

The V and J genes are TRBV19 and TRBJ1-5, with 12 positions matching TRBD1. CDR1 LNHDA and CDR2 SQIVND come from the germline V gene (reference sequence). J gave up 6 bases and V 4 bases, and 10 bases lay outside the gene matches. This CDR3 has 17 amino acids. CDR3 protein: CASSTPPGQGASQPQHF. In nucleotides, the CDR3 is TGTGCCAGTAGTACCCCGCCGGGACAGGGGGCTTCTCAGCCCCAGCATTTT.

The chain combines TRBV9 with TRBJ1-2, with 10 bases aligning to TRBD1. The trim removed 3 bases at V and 1 base at J, leaving 3 bases unmatched. Germline loops: CDR1 SGDLS, CDR2 YYNGEE. This CDR3 region has 15 residues. CDR3 DNA sequence: TGTGCCAGCAGCGAGGGGACAGGGGATAACTATGGCTACACCTTC. As protein: CASSEGTGDNYGYTF.

The rearrangement uses TRBV5-4 and TRBJ1-6, with 12 bases aligning to TRBD1. J lost 10 bases, V lost 3 bases, and 8 bases had no gene match. Germline CDR1 and CDR2: SGHNT and YYREEE (reference sequence). CDR3 size: 16 residues. CDR3 sequence: CASSSGGQGAKSPLHF. In DNA, the CDR3 is TGTGCCAGCAGCTCGGGGGGACAGGGGGCTAAGTCACCCCTCCACTTT. Full variable domain (missing parts from reference TRBV5-4 and TRBJ1-6): ETGVTQSPTHLIKTRGQQVTLRCSSQSGHNTVSWYQQALGQGPQFIFQYYREEENGRGNFPPRFSGLQFPNYSSELNVNALELDDSALYLCASSSGGQGAKSPLHFGNGTRLTVT.